Listed below are T cell receptor beta chains from one sample, sequenced in a study of blood T cell repertoires in COVID-19. Measured with immunoSEQ multiplex PCR; TCRdb has only the in-frame clones, and not every one. The sample contains around 64,000 clones, more than 75% of which appear only once. The sample comprised peripheral blood. The receptors were gathered from a human donor in a cohort sampled during active COVID-19. Each CDR3 is given with its conserved first and last residue. Each record gives: V gene, J gene, D gene, clone size, CDR3 DNA, CDR3 protein. A D gene is named only where the DNA matches it firmly. Size tells how often a clone was seen (once, few, many) or the class of an expanded clone, and some rows leave it out.

TRBV5-5,TRBJ2-3,NA,NA,TGTGCCAGCAGCCCCCCGCTCGCAGGCCCCGATACGCAGTATTTT,CASSPPLAGPDTQYF
TRBV9,TRBJ2-1,NA,NA,TGTGCCAGCAGCGGGGCTCAAGCGGTCTCCTACAATGAGCAGTTCTTC,CASSGAQAVSYNEQFF
TRBV11-2,TRBJ1-1,NA,NA,TGTGCCAGCAGCTTAAAGTTTGGGCAAAAGAACACTGAAGCTTTCTTT,CASSLKFGQKNTEAFF
TRBV11-2,TRBJ1-3,NA,NA,TGTGCCAGCAGCGGAGTTCATAGCTCTGGAAACACCATATATTTT,CASSGVHSSGNTIYF
TRBV7-2,TRBJ2-2,TRBD2,NA,TGTGCCAGCAGCCAGACTAGCGGGAGGGGCGGGGAGCTGTTTTTT,CASSQTSGRGGELFF
TRBV11-1,TRBJ2-7,NA,NA,TGTGCCAGCAGCTTACGCAGGGGAAGCTACGAGCAGTACTTC,CASSLRRGSYEQYF
TRBV5-1,TRBJ1-1,NA,NA,TGCGCCAGCAGCCCCGCCCAGGGGCCGAACACTGAAGCTTTCTTT,CASSPAQGPNTEAFF
TRBV7-9,TRBJ2-3,TRBD2,NA,TGTGCCAGCAGCTTAGTTCTAGCGGGAGACACAGATACGCAGTATTTT,CASSLVLAGDTDTQYF
TRBV7-9,TRBJ2-1,TRBD2,NA,TGTGCCAGCAGCTCAAGACTAGCGGGAGTTACCTACAATGAGCAGTTCTTC,CASSSRLAGVTYNEQFF
TRBV13,TRBJ1-1,NA,once,TGTGCCAGCAGCTTAAGTACAGGGATGAACACTGAAGCTTTCTTT,CASSLSTGMNTEAFF
TRBV24-1,TRBJ2-5,NA,NA,TGTGCCACCAGTGACACAGGGAGAATAGAGACCCAGTACTTC,CATSDTGRIETQYF
TRBV7-6,TRBJ1-1,NA,NA,TGTGCCAGCAGCTCAGGGCAGCAAAACACTGAAGCTTTCTTT,CASSSGQQNTEAFF
TRBV28,TRBJ1-5,TRBD1,few,TGTGCCAGCAGTCCCCGGGACAGGGGTCATCAGCCCCAGCATTTT,CASSPRDRGHQPQHF
TRBV7-9,TRBJ1-5,TRBD1,NA,TGTGCCAGCAGCTTAGGGACAGGGTTTACCAATCAGCCCCAGCATTTT,CASSLGTGFTNQPQHF
TRBV4-3,TRBJ2-1,TRBD2,few,TGCGCCAGCAGCCAAGACAGGGGGCTAGCGGGAGAGGGTGAGCAGTTCTTC,CASSQDRGLAGEGEQFF
TRBV9,TRBJ2-3,TRBD1,NA,TGTGCCAGCAGCCCGGGACAGCTCACAGATACGCAGTATTTT,CASSPGQLTDTQYF
TRBV3-1/TRBV3-2,TRBJ1-5,NA,few,TGTGCCAGCAGCCTTATCAATCAGCCCCAGCATTTT,CASSLINQPQHF
TRBV12-3/TRBV12-4,TRBJ1-3,NA,NA,TGTGCCAGCACCCGAAGGGGGGGAAACACCATATATTTT,CASTRRGGNTIYF
TRBV10-1,TRBJ1-1,TRBD1,NA,TGCGCCAGCAGTGAGTCGCATCGTACAGGGGGCAAAACTGAAGCTTTCTTT,CASSESHRTGGKTEAFF
TRBV9,TRBJ2-1,TRBD2,NA,TGTGCCAGCAGCACCAGTAGCGGGGTTACCTACAATGAGCAGTTCTTC,CASSTSSGVTYNEQFF
TRBV1,TRBJ2-5,NA,once,TGCACCAGCAGCCCTGGACTAGCGGGAGAGACCCAGTACTTC,CTSSPGLAGETQYF
TRBV7-3,TRBJ2-1,TRBD2,NA,TGTGCCAGCAGCCTGACTAGCGGGAGGGTGGATGAGCAGTTCTTC,CASSLTSGRVDEQFF
TRBV7-9,TRBJ2-5,TRBD2,few,TGTGCCAGCAGCTCGACCCGGACTAGCGGTACCCAAGAGACCCAGTACTTC,CASSSTRTSGTQETQYF
TRBV19,TRBJ2-4,NA,NA,TGTGCCACAACAGGGTTGGGGAGCGCCAAAAACATTCAGTACTTC,CATTGLGSAKNIQYF
TRBV27,TRBJ1-3,NA,NA,TGTGCCAGCAGTTTACGGGGTTCTGGAAACACCATATATTTT,CASSLRGSGNTIYF
TRBV7-9,TRBJ1-5,TRBD1,NA,TGTGCCAGCAGCCCTCAAGGGGACAGATATCAGCCCCAGCATTTT,CASSPQGDRYQPQHF
TRBV7-9,TRBJ2-7,NA,NA,TGTGCCAGCAGCTCCCGCGGGACCTACGAGCAGTACTTC,CASSSRGTYEQYF
TRBV18,TRBJ1-6,TRBD1,NA,TGTGCCAGCTCACGGGGACAGGGAGACTATAATTCACCCCTCCACTTT,CASSRGQGDYNSPLHF
TRBV6-5,TRBJ2-7,TRBD1,NA,TGTGCCAGCAGTTACGTACAGGGGGAGCACGAGCAGTACTTC,CASSYVQGEHEQYF
TRBV2,TRBJ2-1,TRBD2,NA,TGTGCCAGCAGTGAGGACGGGAGGTTTAATGAGCAGTTCTTC,CASSEDGRFNEQFF
TRBV6-1,TRBJ2-3,TRBD1,NA,TGTGCCAGCAGTGAAGCGCGGACAGGGCGCACAGATACGCAGTATTTT,CASSEARTGRTDTQYF
TRBV7-2,TRBJ1-5,NA,once,TGTGCCAGCAGCTTAGCGAGGTTGCAGCCCCAGCATTTT,CASSLARLQPQHF
TRBV7-3,TRBJ1-1,TRBD1,NA,TGTGCCAGCAGCCCAGGGACAGGGGCTGAAGCTTTCTTT,CASSPGTGAEAFF
TRBV4-1,TRBJ1-3,NA,NA,TGCGCCAGCAGCCAATGGGAGGGGGACGGAAACACCATATATTTT,CASSQWEGDGNTIYF
TRBV7-3,TRBJ2-7,NA,NA,TGTGCCAGCAGGAAGGACAGTGACTACGAGCAGTACTTC,CASRKDSDYEQYF
TRBV4-3,TRBJ2-2,NA,NA,TGCGCCAGCAGCCAATCTAGGCCCAGCACCGGGGAGCTGTTTTTT,CASSQSRPSTGELFF
TRBV4-3,TRBJ1-4,NA,NA,TGCGCCAGCAGCCAAGGCACCAGTGGAAAACTGTTTTTT,CASSQGTSGKLFF
TRBV7-2,TRBJ1-4,NA,NA,TGTGCCAGCAGCTCCCCGGCGACAGCTAATGAAAAACTGTTTTTT,CASSSPATANEKLFF
TRBV28,TRBJ2-5,NA,NA,TGTGCCAGCAGTTTTGGCGGAAACGAGGAGACCCAGTACTTC,CASSFGGNEETQYF